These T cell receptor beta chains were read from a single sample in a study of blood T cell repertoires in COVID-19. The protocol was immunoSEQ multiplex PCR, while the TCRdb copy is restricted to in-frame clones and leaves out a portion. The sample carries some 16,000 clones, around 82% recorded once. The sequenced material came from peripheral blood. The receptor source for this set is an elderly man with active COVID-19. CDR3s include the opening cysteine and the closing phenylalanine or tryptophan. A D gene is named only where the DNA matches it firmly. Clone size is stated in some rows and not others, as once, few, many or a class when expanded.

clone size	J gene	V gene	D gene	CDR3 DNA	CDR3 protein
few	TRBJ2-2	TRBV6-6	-	TGTGCCAGCACCCCCGACAGCACCGGGGAGCTGTTTTTT	CASTPDSTGELFF
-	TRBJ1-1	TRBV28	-	TGTGCCAGCAGTGCCACGGGGAACATGAACACTGAAGCTTTCTTT	CASSATGNMNTEAFF
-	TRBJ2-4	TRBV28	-	TGTGCCAGCAGTTCGCAGGGGTTGGGCAAAAACATTCAGTACTTC	CASSSQGLGKNIQYF
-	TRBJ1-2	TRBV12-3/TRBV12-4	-	TGTGCCAGCAGTTTGGTCCAGGGGTATGGCTACACCTTC	CASSLVQGYGYTF
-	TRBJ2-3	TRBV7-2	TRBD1	TGTGCCAGCAGCTTGACAGGGGCTAGCACAGATACGCAGTATTTT	CASSLTGASTDTQYF
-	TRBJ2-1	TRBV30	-	TGTGCCTGGAGTGTAAGACAGGCCCTGTACAATGAGCAGTTCTTC	CAWSVRQALYNEQFF
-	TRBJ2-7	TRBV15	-	TGTGCCACCAGCAGCGCGATGAACAGGGTGGGGGAGCAGTACTTC	CATSSAMNRVGEQYF
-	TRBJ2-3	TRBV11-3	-	TGTGCCAGCAGCTTACCTGGCACAGATACGCAGTATTTT	CASSLPGTDTQYF
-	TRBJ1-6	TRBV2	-	TGTGCCAGCAGCAAAACCGGGACACACAATAATTCACCCCTCCACTTT	CASSKTGTHNNSPLHF
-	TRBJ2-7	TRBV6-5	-	TGTGCCAGCGGGCGGACATACGAGCAGTACTTC	CASGRTYEQYF
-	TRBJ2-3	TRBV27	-	TGTGCCAGCAGCCGTAGCCCGGGACTCTCAGGGACAGATACGCAGTATTTT	CASSRSPGLSGTDTQYF
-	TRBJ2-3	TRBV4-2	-	TGTGCCAGCAGCCAAGAAGAGTCGCGAGGGAGTTGGGCAGATACGCAGTATTTT	CASSQEESRGSWADTQYF
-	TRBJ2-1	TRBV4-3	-	TGCGCCAGCAGCCAAGAATCATACAATGAGCAGTTCTTC	CASSQESYNEQFF
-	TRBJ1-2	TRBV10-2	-	TGCGCCAGCAGTGAGGCAGGAATCCCCAACTATGGCTACACCTTC	CASSEAGIPNYGYTF
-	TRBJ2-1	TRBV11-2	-	TGTGCCAGCAGCTTAGATCAGTGGAGGAGAGAGTATGAGCAGTTCTTC	CASSLDQWRREYEQFF
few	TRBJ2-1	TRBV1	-	TGCACCAGCAGCCAAGATAAGGACAGGGTGGTCCATGAGCAGTTCTTC	CTSSQDKDRVVHEQFF